This TCR beta chain originates from a study of technical replicates of blood from a handful of donors. Germline lookup yields CDR1 MNHEY and CDR2 SMNVEV (reference sequence). CDR3 length: 13 residues. Unmatched junction bases numbered 0, after V lost 5 bases and J lost 0 bases. Sequencing was performed with immunoSEQ multiplex PCR; in TCRdb, only in-frame clones are kept and a portion is missing. This sample has under 50,000 clones, with around 96% found just once. The sequenced sample consisted of T cells isolated from PBMCs. V is TRBV27 and J is TRBJ2-7; 8 bases agree with TRBD1. The clonotype comes from a human donor in good health. The CDR3 loop is CASSQGASYEQYF. CDR3 nucleotide sequence: TGTGCCAGCAGTCAGGGGGCCTCCTACGAGCAGTACTTC.